This TCR beta chain comes out of a study of long-term antiretroviral therapy in people with HIV. Study-level information: Initial samples were collected about a decade before the 2015 immediate-ART recommendation.

After removal of 4 bases from V and 7 bases from J, the junction contained 11 bases not matched to a gene. CDR1 SEHNR and CDR2 FQNEAQ come from the germline V gene (reference sequence). The CDR3 is 15 residues long. This was the immunoSEQ v3.0 assay at survey level. The data were produced by immunoSEQ multiplex PCR, yet TCRdb's version contains in-frame clones alone and is incomplete. This table holds roughly 20,000 clones, about 85% found once. This chain connects TRBV7-9 to TRBJ1-2; 8 bases line up with TRBD1. This specimen was unsorted PBMCs, taken roughly 4 years after starting antiretroviral therapy. This sequence was found in a man younger than 35 with HIV. This CDR3 is CASSSHLQGGAGYTF. The CDR3 region has the DNA TGTGCCAGCAGCTCACACCTACAGGGGGGGGCTGGCTACACCTTC. Complete variable domain (other parts from reference TRBV7-9 and TRBJ1-2): DTGVSQNPRHKITKRGQNVTFRCDPISEHNRLYWYRQTLGQGPEFLTYFQNEAQLEKSRLLSDRFSAERPKGSFSTLEIQRTEQGDSAMYLCASSSHLQGGAGYTFGSGTRLTVV.